This T cell receptor beta chain was retrieved from a study of blood T cell repertoires in COVID-19. In the study overall: The United States, Italy and Spain supplied acute and convalescent COVID-19 samples.

The table came from immunoSEQ multiplex PCR; TCRdb's copy has only in-frame clones and leaves some out. This sample has 430,000 or so clones, with about 88% found just once. J was trimmed by 4 bases and V by 6 bases; bases with no gene match: 17. The CDR3 covers 19 residues. Germline V CDR1 and CDR2: LNHDA, SQIVND (reference sequence). The sequence was collected from a young woman who had been exposed to COVID-19. Sequenced material: PBMCs or T cells enriched from blood (not recorded which). The chain carries TRBV19 and TRBJ2-1, with 11 bases lining up with TRBD2. The CDR3 loop is CASRTRAVTGLAGYNEQFF. Written as DNA, the CDR3 is TGTGCCAGTAGGACGCGGGCGGTTACTGGACTAGCGGGTTACAATGAGCAGTTCTTC.